The 3 T cell receptor beta chains below were found in one sample sequenced in a study of T cells after yellow fever vaccination. A single record per CDR3 protein comes from TCRdb applying MiXCR to the 5' RACE reads. The sample holds 150,000 to 200,000 distinct CDR3 sequences, approximately 11% seen once. The starting material was CD8+ T cells sorted from PBMCs, obtained 15 days after the yellow fever booster vaccination. These receptor sequences come from a man younger than 35 who received the YFV17D yellow fever vaccine.

The V and J genes are TRBV28 and TRBJ2-3; 13 bases fit TRBD2. CDR1 is MDHEN, CDR2 SYDVKM, per germline. Trimming cost V 1 base and J 2 bases; bases outside gene matches: 9. The CDR3 has 19 amino acids. The CDR3 is CASSLSTSGGSWDTDTQYF. As DNA, the CDR3 is TGTGCCAGCAGTTTATCGACTAGCGGGGGGTCCTGGGACACAGATACGCAGTATTTT.

The chain carries TRBV5-1 and TRBJ2-3; D possibly corresponds to TRBD2 (6 bases). Germline loops: CDR1 SGHRS, CDR2 YFSETQ. There are 17 residues in the CDR3. V shed 6 bases and J shed 1 base, with 21 bases lying between them. The CDR3 spells CASTPRGPYRGTDTQYF. The CDR3, as DNA: TGCGCCAGCACCCCGCGGGGTCCTTATCGGGGCACAGATACGCAGTATTTT.

The CDR3 region is CSVEQGASTGELFF. CDR3 coding DNA: TGCAGCGTTGAACAGGGGGCAAGCACCGGGGAGCTGTTTTTT. The chain recombines TRBV29-1 with TRBJ2-2, with 8 nucleotides matching TRBD1. V dropped 2 bases and J dropped 4; count of bases not matched to a gene: 3. Germline assignment: CDR1 SQVTM and CDR2 ANQGSEA. This CDR3 contains 14 residues.